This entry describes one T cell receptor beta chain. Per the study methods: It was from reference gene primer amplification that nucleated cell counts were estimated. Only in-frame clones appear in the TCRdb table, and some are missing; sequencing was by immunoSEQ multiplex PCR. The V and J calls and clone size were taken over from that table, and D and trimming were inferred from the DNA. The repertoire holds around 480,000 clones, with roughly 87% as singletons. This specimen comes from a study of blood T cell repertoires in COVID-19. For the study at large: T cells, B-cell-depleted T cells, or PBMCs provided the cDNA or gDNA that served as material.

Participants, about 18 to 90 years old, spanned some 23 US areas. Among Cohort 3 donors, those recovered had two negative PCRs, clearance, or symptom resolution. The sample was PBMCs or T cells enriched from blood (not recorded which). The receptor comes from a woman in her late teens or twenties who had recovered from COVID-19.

CDR3 nucleotide sequence: TGTGCCAGCAGCCGTCGGGACTACACAGATACGCAGTATTTT. Its translation: CASSRRDYTDTQYF. The chain employs TRBV13 and TRBJ2-3; 7 bases align to TRBD2. V dropped 5 bases and J dropped 2; count of bases not matched to a gene: 4. CDR3 length equals 14 residues. Germline V lookup: CDR1 PRHDT, CDR2 FYEKMQ (reference sequence). Using reference TRBV13 and TRBJ2-3 for the parts outside the CDR3, the full variable domain is AAGVIQSPRHLIKEKRETATLKCYPIPRHDTVYWYQQGPGQDPQFLISFYEKMQSDKGSIPDRFSAQQFSDYHSELNMSSLELGDSALYFCASSRRDYTDTQYFGPGTRLTVL.